This TCR beta chain originates from a study of OX40 agonist ivuxolimab in advanced cancers. Sequencing used immunoSEQ multiplex PCR; TCRdb keeps in-frame clones, though not all of them. The table has approximately 77,000 clones, 91% seen once. The clonotype originates from an adult with an advanced solid tumor such as melanoma, head and neck, liver or kidney cancer. Sample: CD4+ or CD8+ T cells sorted from blood, taken in a trial of the OX40 agonist ivuxolimab.

DNA of the CDR3: TGTGCCAGCAGTGTGAACAGTCATACCTACGAGCAGTACTTC. This gives the protein CASSVNSHTYEQYF. V and J are TRBV2 and TRBJ2-7; D is ambiguous. Looked up from germline, CDR1 is SNHLY and CDR2 is FYNNEI. This CDR3 has 14 residues. Trimming left V 4 bases short and J 2 bases short, with 12 bases between.